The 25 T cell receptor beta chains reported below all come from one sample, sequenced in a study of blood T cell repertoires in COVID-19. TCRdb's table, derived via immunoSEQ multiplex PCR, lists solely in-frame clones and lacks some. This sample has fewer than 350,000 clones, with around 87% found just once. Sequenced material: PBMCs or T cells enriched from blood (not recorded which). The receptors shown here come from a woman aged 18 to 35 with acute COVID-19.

CDR3 bases: TGTGCCAGCAGGAGATCGAGACAGCTACCCACAGATACGCAGTATTTT. This encodes CASRRSRQLPTDTQYF. This chain links TRBV2 with TRBJ2-3, with D possibly TRBD1 on 5 matching bases. CDR1 and CDR2 from the germline V gene are SNHLY and FYNNEI. V was trimmed by 6 bases and J by 2 bases, leaving 18 bases between them. The CDR3 extends over 16 amino acids. The full variable domain, rest sourced from reference TRBV2 and TRBJ2-3, is EPEVTQTPSHQVTQMGQEVILRCVPISNHLYFYWYRQILGQKVEFLVSFYNNEISEKSEIFDDQFSVERPDGSNFTLKIRSTKLEDSAMYFCASRRSRQLPTDTQYFGPGTRLTVL.

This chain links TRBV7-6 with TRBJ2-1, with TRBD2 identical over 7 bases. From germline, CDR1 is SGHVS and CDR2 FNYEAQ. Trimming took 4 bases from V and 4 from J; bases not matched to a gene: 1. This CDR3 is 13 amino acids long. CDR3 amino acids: CASSSGLYNEQFF. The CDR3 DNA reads TGTGCCAGCAGCTCGGGACTATACAATGAGCAGTTCTTC.

DNA of the CDR3: TGTGCCAGCAGCCAAACTAGCGGGAGGGGGTCCACAGATACGCAGTATTTT. This gives the protein CASSQTSGRGSTDTQYF. The genes are TRBV27 and TRBJ2-3, with 13 bases lining up with TRBD2. V shed 6 bases, J shed 2 bases, and the junction held 8 bases outside the gene matches. Germline loops: CDR1 MNHEY, CDR2 SMNVEV (reference sequence). The CDR3 is made up of 17 amino acids.

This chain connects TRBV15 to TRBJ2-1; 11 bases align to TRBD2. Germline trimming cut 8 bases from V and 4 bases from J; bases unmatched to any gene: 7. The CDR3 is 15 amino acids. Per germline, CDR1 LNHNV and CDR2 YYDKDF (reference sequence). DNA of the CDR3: TGTGCCACCCGCACCGGGACTAGCGGATACAATGAGCAGTTCTTC. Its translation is CATRTGTSGYNEQFF.

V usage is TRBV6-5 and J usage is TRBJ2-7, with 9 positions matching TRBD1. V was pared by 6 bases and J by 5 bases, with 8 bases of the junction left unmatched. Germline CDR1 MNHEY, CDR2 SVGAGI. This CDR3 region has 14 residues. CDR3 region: CASRTNRGRDEQYF. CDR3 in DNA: TGTGCCAGCAGGACAAACAGGGGGCGCGACGAGCAGTACTTC.

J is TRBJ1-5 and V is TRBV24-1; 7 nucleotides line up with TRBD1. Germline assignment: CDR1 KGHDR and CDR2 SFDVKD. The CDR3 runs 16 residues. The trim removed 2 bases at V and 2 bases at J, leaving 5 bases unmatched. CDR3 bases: TGTGCCACCAGTGATTGCAGGGGGGAGGGCAATCAGCCCCAGCATTTT. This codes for CATSDCRGEGNQPQHF.

The CDR3: CASSPAGTSTDTQYF. The CDR3 DNA follows: TGTGCCAGCAGCCCAGCGGGAACTAGCACAGATACGCAGTATTTT. This chain links TRBV7-9 with TRBJ2-3; 7 positions agree with TRBD2. V trimming: 5 bases; J trimming: 0 bases; junction bases outside the gene matches: 5. The CDR3 is 15 amino acids. CDR1 and CDR2 from the germline V gene are SEHNR and FQNEAQ (reference sequence).

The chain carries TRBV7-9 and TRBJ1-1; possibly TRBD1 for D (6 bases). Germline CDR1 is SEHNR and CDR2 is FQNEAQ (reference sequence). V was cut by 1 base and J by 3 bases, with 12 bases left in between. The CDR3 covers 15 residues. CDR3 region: CASSLVWAGDTEAFF. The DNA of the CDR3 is TGTGCCAGCAGCTTAGTATGGGCAGGGGACACTGAAGCTTTCTTT.

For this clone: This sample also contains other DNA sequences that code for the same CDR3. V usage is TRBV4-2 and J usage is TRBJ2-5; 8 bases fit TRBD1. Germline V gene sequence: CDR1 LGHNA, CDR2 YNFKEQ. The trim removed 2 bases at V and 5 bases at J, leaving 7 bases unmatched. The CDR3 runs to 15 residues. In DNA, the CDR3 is TGTGCCAGCAGCCAACCCGGACAGGGTCAGGAGACCCAGTACTTC. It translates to CASSQPGQGQETQYF.

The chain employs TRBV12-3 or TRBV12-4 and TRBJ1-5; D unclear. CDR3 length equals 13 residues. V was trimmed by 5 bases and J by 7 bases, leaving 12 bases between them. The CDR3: CASSLQEVQPQHF. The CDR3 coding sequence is TGTGCCAGCAGTCTGCAGGAAGTACAGCCCCAGCATTTT.

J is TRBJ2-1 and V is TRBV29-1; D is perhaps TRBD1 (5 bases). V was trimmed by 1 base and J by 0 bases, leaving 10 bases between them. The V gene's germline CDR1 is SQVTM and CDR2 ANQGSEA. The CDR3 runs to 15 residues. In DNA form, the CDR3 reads TGCAGCGTTGAAGGGGGCCAGAGCTCCTACAATGAGCAGTTCTTC. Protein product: CSVEGGQSSYNEQFF.

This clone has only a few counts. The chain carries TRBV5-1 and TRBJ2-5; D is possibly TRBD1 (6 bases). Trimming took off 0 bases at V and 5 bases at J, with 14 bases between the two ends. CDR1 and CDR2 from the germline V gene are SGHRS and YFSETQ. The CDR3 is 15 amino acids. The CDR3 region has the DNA TGCGCCAGCAGCTTGGAACCAGGGGTGGGCGAGACCCAGTACTTC. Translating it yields CASSLEPGVGETQYF.

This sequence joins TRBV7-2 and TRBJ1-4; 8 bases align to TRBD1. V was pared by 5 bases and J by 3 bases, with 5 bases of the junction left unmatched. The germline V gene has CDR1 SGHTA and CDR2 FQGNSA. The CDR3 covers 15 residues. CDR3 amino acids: CASSLTGGANEKLFF. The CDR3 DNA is TGTGCCAGCAGCCTCACAGGGGGAGCTAATGAAAAACTGTTTTTT.

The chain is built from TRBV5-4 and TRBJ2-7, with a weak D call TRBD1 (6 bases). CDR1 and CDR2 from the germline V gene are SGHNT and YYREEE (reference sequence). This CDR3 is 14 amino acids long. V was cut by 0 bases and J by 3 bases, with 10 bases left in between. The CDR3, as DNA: TGTGCCAGCAGCTTGGGACAGGATCTCTACGAGCAGTACTTC. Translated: CASSLGQDLYEQYF.

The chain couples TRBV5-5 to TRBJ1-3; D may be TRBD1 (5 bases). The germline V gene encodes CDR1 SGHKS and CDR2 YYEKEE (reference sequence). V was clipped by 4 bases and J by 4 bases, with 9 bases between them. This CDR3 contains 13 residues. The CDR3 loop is CASSGGLGNTIYF. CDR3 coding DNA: TGTGCCAGCAGCGGGGGACTCGGAAACACCATATATTTT.

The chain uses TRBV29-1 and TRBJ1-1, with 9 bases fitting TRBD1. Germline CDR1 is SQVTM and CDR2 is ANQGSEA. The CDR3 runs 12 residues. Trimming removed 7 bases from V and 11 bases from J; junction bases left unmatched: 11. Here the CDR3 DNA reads TGCAGCGCCACGGAGGGGGACAGGGAGGCTTTCTTT. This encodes CSATEGDREAFF.

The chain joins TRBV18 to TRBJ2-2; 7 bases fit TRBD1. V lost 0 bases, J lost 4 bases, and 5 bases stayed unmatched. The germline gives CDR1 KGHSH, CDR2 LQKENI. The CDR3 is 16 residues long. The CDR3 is CASSPPYRGGTGELFF. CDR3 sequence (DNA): TGTGCCAGCTCACCACCTTACAGGGGTGGCACCGGGGAGCTGTTTTTT.

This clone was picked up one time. Here the CDR3 reads CASSDPRAAGALSGNTIYF. The CDR3, as DNA: TGTGCCAGCAGTGATCCCCGGGCTGCGGGTGCCCTCTCTGGAAACACCATATATTTT. The V call is TRBV6-1, the J call TRBJ1-3; D is unresolved. The length of the CDR3 is 19 residues. Germline V gene data show CDR1 as MNHNS and CDR2 as SASEGT. Deletions cut 3 bases from V and 0 bases from J, with 21 bases between.

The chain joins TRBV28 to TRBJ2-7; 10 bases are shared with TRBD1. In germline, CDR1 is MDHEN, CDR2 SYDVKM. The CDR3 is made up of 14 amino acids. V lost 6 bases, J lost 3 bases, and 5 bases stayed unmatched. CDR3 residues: CASRWTGGNYEQYF. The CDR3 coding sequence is TGTGCCAGCAGGTGGACAGGGGGGAACTACGAGCAGTACTTC.

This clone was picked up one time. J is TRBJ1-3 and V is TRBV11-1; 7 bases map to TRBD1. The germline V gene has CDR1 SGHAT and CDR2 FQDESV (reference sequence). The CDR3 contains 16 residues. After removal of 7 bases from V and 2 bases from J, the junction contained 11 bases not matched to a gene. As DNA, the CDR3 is TGTGCCAGCACCCCCGGACAGGCCACCGCTGGAAACACCATATATTTT. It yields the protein CASTPGQATAGNTIYF.

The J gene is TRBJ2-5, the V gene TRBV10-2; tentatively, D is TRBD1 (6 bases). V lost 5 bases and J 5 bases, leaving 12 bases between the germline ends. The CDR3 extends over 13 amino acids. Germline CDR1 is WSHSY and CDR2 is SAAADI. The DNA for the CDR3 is TGCGCCAGCAGTTCCACAGGGCGGGAGACCCAGTACTTC. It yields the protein CASSSTGRETQYF.

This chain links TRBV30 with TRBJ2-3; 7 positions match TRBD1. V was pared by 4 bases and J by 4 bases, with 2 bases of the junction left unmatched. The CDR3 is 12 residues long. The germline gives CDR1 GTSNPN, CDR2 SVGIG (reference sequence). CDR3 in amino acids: CAWTDRADTQYF. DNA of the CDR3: TGTGCCTGGACCGACAGGGCAGATACGCAGTATTTT.

Written as DNA, the CDR3 is TGCGCCAGCAGCCAGCCGGGACAGGGGGCGTACGAGCAGTACTTC. This gives the protein CASSQPGQGAYEQYF. The V and J genes are TRBV4-1 and TRBJ2-7; 12 nucleotides line up with TRBD1. Per germline, CDR1 MGHRA and CDR2 YSYEKL. Trimming at V came to 3 bases and at J to 4 bases, leaving 4 bases not matched to a gene. This CDR3 is built from 15 residues.

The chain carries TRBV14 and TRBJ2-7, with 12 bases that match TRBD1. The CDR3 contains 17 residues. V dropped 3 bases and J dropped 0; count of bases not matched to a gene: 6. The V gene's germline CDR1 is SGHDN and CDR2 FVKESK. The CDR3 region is CASSQGQGADSSYEQYF. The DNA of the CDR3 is TGTGCCAGCAGCCAGGGACAGGGGGCCGATAGCTCCTACGAGCAGTACTTC.

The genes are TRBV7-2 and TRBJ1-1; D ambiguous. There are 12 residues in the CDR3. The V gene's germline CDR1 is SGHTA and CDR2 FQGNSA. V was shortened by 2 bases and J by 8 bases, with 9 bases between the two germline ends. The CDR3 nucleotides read TGTGCCAGCAGCTTAATGGAGAGCGAAGCTTTCTTT. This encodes CASSLMESEAFF.